These 27 T cell receptor beta chains originate from one sample sequenced in a study of neurological immune-mediated disorders (dated by TCRdb to about 2019). Library preparation employed 5' RACE. These reads were obtained on an Illumina HiSeq 2500. Using fastp at Q25 and MiXCR, TCRdb reprocessed the public reads and kept productive beta chains. Each record represents a unique CDR3 protein, reported with the most common genes and DNA among its rows. The sample profile shows about 39,000 distinct CDR3 sequences; approximately 7.2% of them were found once. Approximately 5.4% of the sample is taken by the ten largest. The specimen was CD4+ T cells from blood. The receptors derive from a man aged 45-60 years in good health.

This clonotype was seen at least ten times. This chain uses TRBV20-1 with TRBJ2-1; 10 nucleotides line up with TRBD2. The CDR3 has 14 residues. The germline gives CDR1 DFQATT, CDR2 SNEGSKA (reference sequence). Germline trimming cut 4 bases from V and 6 bases from J; bases unmatched to any gene: 6. CDR3 loop: CSAIEREGLNEQFF. The CDR3 nucleotides read TGCAGTGCTATAGAGCGGGAGGGTCTCAATGAGCAGTTCTTC.

This clonotype was seen a handful of times. The J gene is TRBJ2-5, the V gene TRBV7-2, with 8 bases matching TRBD2. In germline, CDR1 is SGHTA, CDR2 FQGNSA. Trimming cost V 5 bases and J 9 bases; bases outside gene matches: 2. This CDR3 has 11 residues. The CDR3: CASSPGGAQYF. The CDR3 DNA reads as TGTGCCAGCAGCCCGGGGGGGGCCCAGTACTTC.

In this sample, this clonotype turned up many times. The V gene is TRBV4-2, the J gene TRBJ2-7; D gene ambiguous. The CDR3 runs 11 residues. The germline V and J ends were trimmed by 1 base and 6 bases, with 4 bases remaining between them. CDR1 and CDR2 (germline): LGHNA, YNFKEQ. The DNA of the CDR3 is TGTGCCAGCAGCCAAGCCCGCGAGCAGTACTTC. It is translated as CASSQAREQYF.

Many counts were recorded for this clonotype. V usage is TRBV28 and J usage is TRBJ1-5, with unresolved D. CDR3 length equals 11 residues. V lost 4 bases, J lost 5 bases, and 3 bases lay in between. Germline assignment: CDR1 MDHEN and CDR2 SYDVKM. The CDR3 bases are TGTGCCAGCAGTTCCTATCAGCCCCAGCATTTT. Protein: CASSSYQPQHF.

This clonotype was counted ten times or more. A junction end diverges from the germline sequence, so it may reflect a read error. The chain employs TRBV18 and TRBJ2-1; TRBD2 is a possible D gene (6 bases). Germline V gene data show CDR1 as KGHSH and CDR2 as LQKENI. This CDR3 is built from 13 residues. Here the CDR3 reads CASSPGAGTHPGF. The CDR3 DNA reads TGTGCCAGCTCACCAGGGGCGGGAACCCACCCCGGCTTC.

This clonotype was recorded once. This sequence may be a read error, since a much larger clone differs from it by one base. The chain links TRBV15 to TRBJ2-7, with TRBD2 identical over 7 bases. The CDR3 has 16 residues. V dropped 3 bases and J dropped 6; count of bases not matched to a gene: 14. The germline gives CDR1 LNHNV, CDR2 YYDKDF (reference sequence). The CDR3 loop reads CATSSQMGGGSIEQYF. DNA for the CDR3: TGTGCCACCAGCAGTCAAATGGGGGGAGGGAGCATCGAGCAGTACTTC.

This clonotype appeared many times. This chain links TRBV7-9 with TRBJ2-2, with TRBD1 matching over 7 bases. This CDR3 comprises 13 residues. Germline-derived CDR1 and CDR2 are SEHNR and FQNEAQ (reference sequence). Losses at the gene ends were 7 bases for V and 3 bases for J; bases not matched to a gene: 2. The DNA of the CDR3 is TGTGCCAGCACCACAGGGGACACCGGGGAGCTGTTTTTT. It codes for CASTTGDTGELFF.

The chain is built from TRBV5-1 and TRBJ2-7, with TRBD1 as a possible D gene (5 bases). Trimming removed 2 bases at V and 4 bases at J, with 13 bases between. Germline lookup yields CDR1 SGHRS and CDR2 YFSETQ. The CDR3 runs 14 residues. Here the CDR3 reads CASSFGQGLYEQYF. The CDR3 bases are TGCGCCAGCAGCTTTGGCCAGGGTTTGTACGAGCAGTACTTC.

This clonotype was counted ten times or more. The chain has TRBV5-1 and TRBJ2-7; D is perhaps TRBD2 (6 bases). The CDR3 covers 14 residues. V dropped 4 bases and J dropped 3 bases, with 14 bases sitting between them. Germline values: CDR1 SGHRS, CDR2 YFSETQ. CDR3 DNA: TGCGCCAGCAGCGCAAGGCCGGAGGGCTACGAGCAGTACTTC. It encodes CASSARPEGYEQYF. Using reference TRBV5-1 and TRBJ2-7 for the parts outside the CDR3, the full variable domain is KAGVTQTPRYLIKTRGQQVTLSCSPISGHRSVSWYQQTPGQGLQFLFEYFSETQRNKGNFPGRFSGRQFSNSRSEMNVSTLELGDSALYLCASSARPEGYEQYFGPGTRLTVT.

The sample holds many counts of this clonotype. CDR3 in DNA: TGCAGTGCCAACAAAGGGACCTACAATGAGCAGTTCTTC. Translating it yields CSANKGTYNEQFF. The V call is TRBV20-1, the J call TRBJ2-1; D unresolved. Germline lookup yields CDR1 DFQATT and CDR2 SNEGSKA (reference sequence). The CDR3 runs 13 residues. V dropped 6 bases and J dropped 2 bases, with 11 bases sitting between them.

This clonotype was found many times. The chain recombines TRBV5-4 with TRBJ2-3; TRBD2 aligns across 13 bases. Germline V CDR1 and CDR2: SGHNT, YYREEE (reference sequence). V was clipped by 2 bases and J by 4 bases; unmatched bases: 4. This CDR3 is 16 amino acids long. The CDR3 DNA sequence: TGTGCCAGCAGCTTCCGACTAGCGGGAGGCGCAGATACGCAGTATTTT. Translated, it gives CASSFRLAGGADTQYF.

This clonotype was counted at least ten times. The chain carries TRBV12-3 or TRBV12-4 and TRBJ2-7, with D unresolved. V was trimmed by 4 bases and J by 5 bases, leaving 15 bases between them. CDR3 length: 14 residues. The CDR3 nucleotides are TGTGCCAGCAGTTCGACCACCAACCAGAACGAGCAGTACTTC. Encoded protein: CASSSTTNQNEQYF.

The sample holds many counts of this clonotype. The J gene is TRBJ2-1, the V gene TRBV7-9; 13 bases line up with TRBD2. Germline V gene lookup returns CDR1 SEHNR and CDR2 FQNEAQ (reference sequence). The V gene end was trimmed by 5 bases and the J gene end by 3 bases; junction bases not matched to a gene: 10. This CDR3 comprises 18 residues. CDR3 sequence reads: CASSQGLAGASFYNEQFF. The CDR3 nucleotides read TGTGCCAGCAGCCAAGGACTAGCGGGAGCAAGTTTCTACAATGAGCAGTTCTTC.

This chain connects TRBV6-5 to TRBJ2-3; 8 positions match TRBD1. Germline V lookup: CDR1 MNHEY, CDR2 SVGAGI. V lost 2 bases and J lost 2; bases outside the gene matches: 12. The CDR3 sequence is 18 residues long. The CDR3 here is CASSYLRGPDRDTDTQYF. CDR3 in DNA: TGTGCCAGCAGTTACCTGCGAGGGCCGGACAGGGACACAGATACGCAGTATTTT.

Ten or more counts support this clonotype. CDR3 region: CSPRASRGTEAFF. The DNA for the CDR3 is TGCAGTCCTCGAGCCTCGCGGGGCACTGAAGCTTTCTTT. The chain employs TRBV20-1 and TRBJ1-1; no definite D call. V was trimmed by 8 bases and J by 4 bases, leaving 17 bases between them. From germline, CDR1 is DFQATT and CDR2 SNEGSKA (reference sequence). This CDR3 has 13 amino acids.

This clonotype was counted many times. The V call is TRBV5-1, the J call TRBJ2-6, with D tentatively TRBD1 or TRBD2 (5 bases each). Germline V gives CDR1 SGHRS, CDR2 YFSETQ. V dropped 4 bases and J dropped 11 bases, with 7 bases sitting between them. The CDR3 loop spans 11 amino acids. In nucleotides, the CDR3 is TGCGCCAGCAGCCCGGGACACGTCCTGACTTTC. As protein: CASSPGHVLTF.

This clonotype was observed once. V and J are TRBV20-1 and TRBJ2-7; the D gene could be TRBD1 or TRBD2 (6 bases each). The CDR3 runs to 15 residues. Germline assignment: CDR1 DFQATT and CDR2 SNEGSKA (reference sequence). The ends were cut back, 3 bases at V and 3 bases at J, with 18 bases in the middle. CDR3 DNA: TGCAGTGCTAGTTCCCCAAGGGGGGTGTGCTACGAGCAGTACTTC. This gives the protein CSASSPRGVCYEQYF.

The table lists this clonotype with many counts. The V gene is TRBV7-2, the J gene TRBJ2-5, with a tentative D call TRBD2 (5 bases). Germline CDR1 SGHTA, CDR2 FQGNSA. The CDR3 sequence is 14 residues long. The V gene lost 2 bases and the J gene lost 2 bases, with 9 bases spanning the gap. The chain's CDR3 is CASSLYGGQETQYF. CDR3 sequence (DNA): TGTGCCAGCAGCTTATACGGAGGACAAGAGACCCAGTACTTC.

The chain recombines TRBV29-1 with TRBJ2-7; possibly TRBD1 or TRBD2 for D (6 bases each). The CDR3 is 15 residues long. In germline, CDR1 is SQVTM, CDR2 ANQGSEA. The V gene lost 6 bases and the J gene lost 3 bases, with 21 bases spanning the gap. The CDR3 spells CSVGGTGEQNYEQYF. As DNA, the CDR3 is TGCAGCGTGGGGGGCACAGGAGAACAAAACTACGAGCAGTACTTC.

This clonotype was counted only a few times. The chain employs TRBV19 and TRBJ1-4; possible D gene TRBD1, 5 bases. This CDR3 has 16 residues. Germline CDR1 is LNHDA and CDR2 is SQIVND (reference sequence). Between the trimmed V and J ends, which lost 5 bases and 0 bases, there was a span of 13 bases. CDR3 nucleotides: TGTGCCAGTAGTCCTAGACGGGGGACAACTAATGAAAAACTGTTTTTT. Translation: CASSPRRGTTNEKLFF.

This clonotype was counted ten times or more. J is TRBJ2-1 and V is TRBV6-2 or TRBV6-3; 10 nucleotides line up with TRBD2. This CDR3 spans 18 amino acids. V shed 11 bases and J 0 bases; nucleotides not matched to a gene: 16. Germline loops: CDR1 MNHEY, CDR2 SVGEGT. CDR3 in DNA: TGTGCCGCCGCGAGGGAGCTAGCGGGGGCCCGCTCCTACAATGAGCAGTTCTTC. As protein: CAAARELAGARSYNEQFF.

The chain joins TRBV4-1 to TRBJ2-6, with TRBD1 as a possible D gene (6 bases). This CDR3 comprises 19 residues. V was clipped by 0 bases and J by 0 bases, with 15 bases between them. The V gene's germline CDR1 is MGHRA and CDR2 YSYEKL. In DNA form, the CDR3 reads TGCGCCAGCAGCCAAGAAGCTGGACAGAGGTTCTCTGGGGCCAACGTCCTGACTTTC. This gives the protein CASSQEAGQRFSGANVLTF.

This clonotype was observed at least ten times. The chain couples TRBV27 to TRBJ2-2; the match to TRBD2 covers 7 bases. The CDR3 length is 15 residues. The germline V gene encodes CDR1 MNHEY and CDR2 SMNVEV (reference sequence). V shed 2 bases, J shed 6 bases, and the junction held 6 bases outside the gene matches. CDR3 loop: CASSLGGRAPGELFF. DNA of the CDR3: TGTGCCAGCAGTTTAGGAGGGAGGGCCCCCGGGGAGCTGTTTTTT.

This clonotype has ten or more counts. The J gene is TRBJ1-5, the V gene TRBV20-1, with 8 bases aligning to TRBD1. Unmatched junction bases numbered 8, after V lost 6 bases and J lost 4 bases. CDR3 size: 14 residues. Per the germline V gene, CDR1 is DFQATT and CDR2 is SNEGSKA (reference sequence). CDR3 nucleotides: TGCAGTGCAATCACAGGGGGACCGAATCAGCCCCAGCATTTT. As protein: CSAITGGPNQPQHF.

This clonotype occurred many times. This chain links TRBV25-1 with TRBJ2-5, with D perhaps TRBD1 (6 bases). The CDR3 spans 16 residues. Trimming cost V 4 bases and J 1 base, with 16 bases left between them. Germline CDR1 MGHDK, CDR2 SYGVNS. CDR3 bases: TGTGCCAGCAGTGCTCCTCGGACAGATCGCCAAGAGACCCAGTACTTC. It encodes CASSAPRTDRQETQYF.

This clonotype has a count of ten or more. The V call is TRBV29-1, the J call TRBJ2-7; TRBD2 matches at 10 bases. The CDR3 consists of 15 residues. V lost 3 bases to trimming and J lost 6 bases; unmatched junction nucleotides: 11. The germline gives CDR1 SQVTM, CDR2 ANQGSEA. The chain's CDR3 is CSVDGLAGAVSEQYF. The CDR3 DNA follows: TGCAGCGTTGATGGGCTAGCGGGAGCTGTGAGCGAGCAGTACTTC.

This clonotype was counted many times. The chain employs TRBV20-1 and TRBJ2-1; D unclear. The CDR3 has 10 amino acids. Looked up from germline, CDR1 is DFQATT and CDR2 is SNEGSKA (reference sequence). V gave up 5 bases and J gave up 9 bases, with 8 bases separating them. CDR3 in amino acids: CSASPLEQFF. CDR3 DNA sequence: TGCAGTGCTTCACCTCTTGAGCAGTTCTTC.